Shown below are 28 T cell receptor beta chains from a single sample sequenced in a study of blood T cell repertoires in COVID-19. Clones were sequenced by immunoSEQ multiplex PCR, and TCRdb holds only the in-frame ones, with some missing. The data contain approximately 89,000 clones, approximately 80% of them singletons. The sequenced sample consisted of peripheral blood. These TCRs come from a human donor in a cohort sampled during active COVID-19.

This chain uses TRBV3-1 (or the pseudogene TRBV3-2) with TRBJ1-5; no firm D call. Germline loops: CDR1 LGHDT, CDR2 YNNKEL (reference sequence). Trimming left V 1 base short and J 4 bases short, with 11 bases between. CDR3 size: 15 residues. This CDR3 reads CASSQGAAVNQPQHF. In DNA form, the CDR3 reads TGTGCCAGCAGCCAAGGAGCGGCAGTTAATCAGCCCCAGCATTTT.

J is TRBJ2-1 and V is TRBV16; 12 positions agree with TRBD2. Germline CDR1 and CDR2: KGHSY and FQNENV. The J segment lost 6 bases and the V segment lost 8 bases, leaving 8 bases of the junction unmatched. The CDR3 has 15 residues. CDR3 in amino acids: CASCSETSGSNEQFF. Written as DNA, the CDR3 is TGTGCCAGCTGCTCCGAGACTAGCGGGAGCAATGAGCAGTTCTTC.

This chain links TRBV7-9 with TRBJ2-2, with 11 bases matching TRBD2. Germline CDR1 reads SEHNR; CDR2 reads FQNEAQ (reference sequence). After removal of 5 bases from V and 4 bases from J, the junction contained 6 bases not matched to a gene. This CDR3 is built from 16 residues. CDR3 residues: CASSELAGVGTGELFF. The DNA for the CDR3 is TGTGCCAGCAGCGAACTAGCGGGAGTGGGCACCGGGGAGCTGTTTTTT.

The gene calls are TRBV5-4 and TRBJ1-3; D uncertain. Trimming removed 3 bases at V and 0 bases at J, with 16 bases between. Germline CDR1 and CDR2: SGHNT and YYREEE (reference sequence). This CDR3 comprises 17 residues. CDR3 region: CASSSGLPGSSGNTIYF. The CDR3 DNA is TGTGCCAGCAGCTCCGGACTACCCGGGAGCTCTGGAAACACCATATATTTT.

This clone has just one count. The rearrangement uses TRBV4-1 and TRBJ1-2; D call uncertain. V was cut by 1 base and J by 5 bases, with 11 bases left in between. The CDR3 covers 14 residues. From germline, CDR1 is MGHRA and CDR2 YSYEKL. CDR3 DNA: TGCGCCAGCAGCCAAGGGGCAGATCGGTATGGCTACACCTTC. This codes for CASSQGADRYGYTF.

The CDR3 protein is CASSRQGLLTSANNEQFF. The CDR3 DNA reads as TGTGCCAGCAGTCGACAGGGCTTATTGACTAGCGCTAACAATGAGCAGTTCTTC. This chain links TRBV28 with TRBJ2-1, with D perhaps matching TRBD2 (8 bases). V was pared by 5 bases and J by 5 bases, with 25 bases between. Germline CDR1 MDHEN, CDR2 SYDVKM. The CDR3 sequence is 18 residues long.

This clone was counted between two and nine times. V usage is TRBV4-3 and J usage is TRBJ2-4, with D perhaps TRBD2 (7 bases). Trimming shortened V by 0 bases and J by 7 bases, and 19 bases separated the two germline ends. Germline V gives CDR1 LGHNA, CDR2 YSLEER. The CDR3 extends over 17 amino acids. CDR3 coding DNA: TGCGCCAGCAGCCAAGATGCTGGGCGAGGGGGAGGGAACATTCAGTACTTC. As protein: CASSQDAGRGGGNIQYF.

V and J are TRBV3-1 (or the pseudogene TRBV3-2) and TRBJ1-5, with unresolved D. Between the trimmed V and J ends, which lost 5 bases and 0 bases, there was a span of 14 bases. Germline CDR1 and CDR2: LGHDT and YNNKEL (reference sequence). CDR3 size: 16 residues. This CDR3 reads CASSSDGGLSNQPQHF. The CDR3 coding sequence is TGTGCCAGCAGCTCTGATGGAGGACTTAGCAATCAGCCCCAGCATTTT.

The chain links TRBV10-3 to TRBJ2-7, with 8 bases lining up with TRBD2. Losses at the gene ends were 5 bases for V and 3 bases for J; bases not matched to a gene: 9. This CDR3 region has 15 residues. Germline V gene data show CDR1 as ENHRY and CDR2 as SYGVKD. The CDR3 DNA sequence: TGTGCCATCAGTCGGCTAGCGGGTCTAGACTACGAGCAGTACTTC. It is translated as CAISRLAGLDYEQYF.

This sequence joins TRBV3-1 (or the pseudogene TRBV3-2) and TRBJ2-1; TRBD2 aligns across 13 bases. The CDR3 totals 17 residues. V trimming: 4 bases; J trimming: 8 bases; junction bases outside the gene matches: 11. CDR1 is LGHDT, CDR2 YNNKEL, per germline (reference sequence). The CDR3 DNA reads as TGTGCCAGCAGCCCCGGAGGAGGGACTAGCGGGACGGATGAGCAGTTCTTC. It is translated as CASSPGGGTSGTDEQFF.

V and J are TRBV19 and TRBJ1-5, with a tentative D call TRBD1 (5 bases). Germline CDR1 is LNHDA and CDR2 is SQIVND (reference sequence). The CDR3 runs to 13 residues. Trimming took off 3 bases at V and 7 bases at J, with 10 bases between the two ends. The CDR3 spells CASSMGGGQPQHF. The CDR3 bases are TGTGCCAGTAGTATGGGGGGTGGCCAGCCCCAGCATTTT.

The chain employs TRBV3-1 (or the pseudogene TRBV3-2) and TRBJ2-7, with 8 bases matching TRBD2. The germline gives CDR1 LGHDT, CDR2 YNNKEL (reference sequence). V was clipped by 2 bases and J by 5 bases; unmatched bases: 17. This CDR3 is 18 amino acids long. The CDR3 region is CASSQKARFWTSLHEQYF. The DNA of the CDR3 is TGTGCCAGCAGCCAAAAAGCCCGTTTTTGGACTAGCCTCCACGAGCAGTACTTC.

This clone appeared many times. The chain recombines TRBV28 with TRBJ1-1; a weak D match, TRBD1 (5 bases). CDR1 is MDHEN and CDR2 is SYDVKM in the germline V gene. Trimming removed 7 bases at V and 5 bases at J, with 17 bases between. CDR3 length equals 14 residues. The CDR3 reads CASKKQGIGTEAFF. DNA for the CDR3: TGTGCCAGCAAAAAGCAGGGTATAGGGACTGAAGCTTTCTTT. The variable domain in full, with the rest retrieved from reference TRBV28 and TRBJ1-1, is DVKVTQSSRYLVKRTGEKVFLECVQDMDHENMFWYRQDPGLGLRLIYFSYDVKMKEKGDIPEGYSVSREKKERFSLILESASTNQTSMYLCASKKQGIGTEAFFGQGTRLTVV.

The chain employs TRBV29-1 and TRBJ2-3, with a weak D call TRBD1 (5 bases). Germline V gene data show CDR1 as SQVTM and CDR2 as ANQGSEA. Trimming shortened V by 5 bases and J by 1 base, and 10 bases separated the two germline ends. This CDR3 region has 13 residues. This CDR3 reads CSVFRVGTDTQYF. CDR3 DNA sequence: TGCAGCGTTTTCAGGGTGGGCACAGATACGCAGTATTTT.

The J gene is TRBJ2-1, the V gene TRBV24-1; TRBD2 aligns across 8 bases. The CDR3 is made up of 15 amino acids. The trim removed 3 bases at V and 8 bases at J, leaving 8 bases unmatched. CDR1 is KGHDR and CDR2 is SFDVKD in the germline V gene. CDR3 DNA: TGTGCCACCAGTGATCCTGAGCGGGAGCGGTATGAGCAGTTCTTC. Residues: CATSDPERERYEQFF.

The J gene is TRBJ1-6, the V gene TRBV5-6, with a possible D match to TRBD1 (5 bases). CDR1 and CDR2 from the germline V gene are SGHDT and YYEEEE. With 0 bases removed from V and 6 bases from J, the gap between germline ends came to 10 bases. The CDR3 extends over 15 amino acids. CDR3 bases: TGTGCCAGCAGCTTGGGGGCAGGGCTTAATTCACCCCTCCACTTT. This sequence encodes CASSLGAGLNSPLHF.

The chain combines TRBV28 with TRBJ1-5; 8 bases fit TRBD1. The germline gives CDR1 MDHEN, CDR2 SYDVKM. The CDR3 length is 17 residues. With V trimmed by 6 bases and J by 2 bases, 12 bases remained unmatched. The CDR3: CASSRGQGPRGNQPQHF. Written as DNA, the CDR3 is TGTGCCAGCAGCCGAGGACAGGGCCCGAGGGGCAATCAGCCCCAGCATTTT.

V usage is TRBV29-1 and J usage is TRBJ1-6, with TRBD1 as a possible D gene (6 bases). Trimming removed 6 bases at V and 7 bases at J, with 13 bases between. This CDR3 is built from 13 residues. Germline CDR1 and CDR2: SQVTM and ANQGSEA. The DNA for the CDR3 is TGCAGCGTAACCGACAGGCCCAATTCACCCCTCCACTTT. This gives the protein CSVTDRPNSPLHF.

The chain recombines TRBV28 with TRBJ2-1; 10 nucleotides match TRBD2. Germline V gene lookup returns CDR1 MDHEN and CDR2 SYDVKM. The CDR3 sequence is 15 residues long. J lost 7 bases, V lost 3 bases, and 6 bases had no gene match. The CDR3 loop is CASSLIAGGQNEQFF. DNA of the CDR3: TGTGCCAGCAGTTTGATAGCGGGGGGCCAAAATGAGCAGTTCTTC.

Here the CDR3 DNA reads TGTGCCAGCTCACCGGGACTCCTTTATAATTCACCCCTCCACTTT. Amino acids: CASSPGLLYNSPLHF. The V and J genes are TRBV18 and TRBJ1-6, with D possibly being TRBD1 (5 bases). The V gene lost 3 bases and the J gene lost 4 bases, with 10 bases spanning the gap. The CDR3 runs to 15 residues. CDR1 and CDR2 (germline): KGHSH, LQKENI.

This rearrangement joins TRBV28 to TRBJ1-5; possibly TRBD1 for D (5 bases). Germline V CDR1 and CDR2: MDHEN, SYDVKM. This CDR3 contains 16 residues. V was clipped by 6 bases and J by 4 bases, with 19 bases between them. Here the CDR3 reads CASRPPGGRANQPQHF. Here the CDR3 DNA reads TGTGCCAGCAGGCCCCCGGGGGGTAGGGCGAATCAGCCCCAGCATTTT.

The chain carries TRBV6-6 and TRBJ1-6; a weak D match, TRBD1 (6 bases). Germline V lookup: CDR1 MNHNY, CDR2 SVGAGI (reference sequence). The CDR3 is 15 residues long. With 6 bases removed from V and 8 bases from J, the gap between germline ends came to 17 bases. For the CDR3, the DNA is TGTGCCAGCAGGCCTTGGGGGCAGACATATTCACCCCTCCACTTT. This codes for CASRPWGQTYSPLHF.

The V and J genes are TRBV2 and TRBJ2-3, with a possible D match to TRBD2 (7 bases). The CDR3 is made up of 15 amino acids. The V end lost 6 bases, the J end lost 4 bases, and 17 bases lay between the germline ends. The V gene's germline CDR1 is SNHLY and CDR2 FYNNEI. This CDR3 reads CASSGAGGGPDTQYF. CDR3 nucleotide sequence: TGTGCCAGCAGCGGGGCTGGGGGGGGCCCAGATACGCAGTATTTT. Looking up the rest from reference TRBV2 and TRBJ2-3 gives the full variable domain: EPEVTQTPSHQVTQMGQEVILRCVPISNHLYFYWYRQILGQKVEFLVSFYNNEISEKSEIFDDQFSVERPDGSNFTLKIRSTKLEDSAMYFCASSGAGGGPDTQYFGPGTRLTVL.

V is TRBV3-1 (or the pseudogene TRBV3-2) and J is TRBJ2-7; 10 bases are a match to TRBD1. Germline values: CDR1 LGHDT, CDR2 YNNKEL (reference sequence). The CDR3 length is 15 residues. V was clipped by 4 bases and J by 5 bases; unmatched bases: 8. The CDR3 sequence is CASSRRVGQGNEQYF. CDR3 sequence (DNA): TGTGCCAGCAGCCGACGAGTGGGACAGGGGAACGAGCAGTACTTC.

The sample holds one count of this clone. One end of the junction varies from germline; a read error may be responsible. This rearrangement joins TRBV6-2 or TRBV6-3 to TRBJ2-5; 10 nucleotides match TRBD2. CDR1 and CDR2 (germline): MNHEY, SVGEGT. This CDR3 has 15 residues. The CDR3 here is CASSYAGLAQETQYF. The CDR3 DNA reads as TGTGCCAGTAGTTACGCGGGACTAGCGCAAGAGACCCAGTACTTC.

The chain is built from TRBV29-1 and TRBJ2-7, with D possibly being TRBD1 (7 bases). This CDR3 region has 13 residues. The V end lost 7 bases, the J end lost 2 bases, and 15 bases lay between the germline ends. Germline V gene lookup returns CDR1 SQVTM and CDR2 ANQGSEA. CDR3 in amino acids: CSAYRGLTYEQYF. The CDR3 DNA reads TGCAGCGCGTACAGGGGACTTACCTACGAGCAGTACTTC.

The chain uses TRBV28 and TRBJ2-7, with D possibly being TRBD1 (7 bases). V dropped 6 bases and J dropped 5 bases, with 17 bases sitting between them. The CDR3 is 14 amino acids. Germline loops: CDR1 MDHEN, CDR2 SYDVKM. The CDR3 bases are TGTGCCAGCAGCAGGAGGGGGCCTCTTAACGAGCAGTACTTC. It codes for CASSRRGPLNEQYF. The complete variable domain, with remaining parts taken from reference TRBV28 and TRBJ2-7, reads DVKVTQSSRYLVKRTGEKVFLECVQDMDHENMFWYRQDPGLGLRLIYFSYDVKMKEKGDIPEGYSVSREKKERFSLILESASTNQTSMYLCASSRRGPLNEQYFGPGTRLTVT.

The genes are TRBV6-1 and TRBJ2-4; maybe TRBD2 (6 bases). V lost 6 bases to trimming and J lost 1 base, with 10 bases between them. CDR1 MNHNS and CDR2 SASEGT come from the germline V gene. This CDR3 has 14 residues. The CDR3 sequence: CASSFGGAKNIQYF. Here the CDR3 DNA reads TGTGCCAGCAGCTTCGGGGGTGCCAAAAACATTCAGTACTTC.